The present TCR beta chain was sequenced within a study of memory CD4+ T cells and cytomegalovirus serostatus. Study information: Donors were healthy Belgian adults, several CMV seropositive and 24 seronegative.

The germline V and J ends were trimmed by 1 base and 1 base, with 5 bases remaining between them. This CDR3 comprises 13 residues. Germline loops: CDR1 SGHDT, CDR2 YYEEEE. Original analysis: Out-of-frame sequences were removed, leaving 2 million or so distinct TCRbeta sequences. The table came from immunoSEQ multiplex PCR; TCRdb's copy has only in-frame clones and leaves some out. V, J and clone size derive from that table, while D and trimming were established from the DNA sequence. The sample has roughly 56,000 clones, about 81% seen once; the top ten hold 0.4% to 0.45%. The sort gate was single viable CD3+CD4+CD8-CD45RO+ cells for memory CD4+ T cells.

This receptor was taken from an adult in good health and CMV-seronegative. The sequenced material came from memory CD4+ T cells from blood. The rearrangement links TRBV5-6 to TRBJ2-5, with D unresolved. CDR3 region: CASSLWPQETQYF. CDR3 bases: TGTGCCAGCAGCTTGTGGCCCCAAGAGACCCAGTACTTC.